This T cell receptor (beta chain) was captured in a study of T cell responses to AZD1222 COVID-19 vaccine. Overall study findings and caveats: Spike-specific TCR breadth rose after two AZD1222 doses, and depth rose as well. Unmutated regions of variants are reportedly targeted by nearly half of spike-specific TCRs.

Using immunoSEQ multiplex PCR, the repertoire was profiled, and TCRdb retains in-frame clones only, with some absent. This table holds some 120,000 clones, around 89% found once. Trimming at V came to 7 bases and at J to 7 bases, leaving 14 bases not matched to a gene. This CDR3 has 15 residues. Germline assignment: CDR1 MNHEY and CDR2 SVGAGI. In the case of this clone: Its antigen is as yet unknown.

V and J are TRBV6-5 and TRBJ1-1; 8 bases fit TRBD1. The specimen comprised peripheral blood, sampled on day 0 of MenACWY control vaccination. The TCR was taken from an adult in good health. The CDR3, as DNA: TGTGCCAGCACCACGCAACCGACAGGGGTGGGTGAAGCTTTCTTT. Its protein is CASTTQPTGVGEAFF.